This TCR beta chain stems from a study of T-cell memory formation after mild COVID-19. Notes on this clonotype: Its cognate antigen is unknown.

TCRdb independently ran MiXCR on the 5' RACE reads; one entry per CDR3 protein. The data contain some 440,000 distinct CDR3 sequences, about 23% of them singletons. Regarding the study as a whole: In pre-infection memory, a portion of responding clones appeared, which suggested that cross-reactive memory joined. Contracting clones, day 15 to 85, had balanced CD4/CD8, and later expanders favored CD4+.

Germline loops: CDR1 GTSNPN, CDR2 SVGIG (reference sequence). J lost 4 bases, V lost 1 base, and 9 bases had no gene match. The CDR3 has 15 amino acids. The sequence came from an adult woman who had mild COVID-19 (a few samples of this study predate the infection). Cell type and time point are not known. Sequenced material: PBMCs or a T cell subset sorted from them (not recorded which). The V and J genes are TRBV30 and TRBJ1-2; 7 nucleotides agree with TRBD1. As DNA, the CDR3 is TGTGCCTGGAGTGACCCGGGGCAGGGGGTCTATGGCTACACCTTC. This codes for CAWSDPGQGVYGYTF.